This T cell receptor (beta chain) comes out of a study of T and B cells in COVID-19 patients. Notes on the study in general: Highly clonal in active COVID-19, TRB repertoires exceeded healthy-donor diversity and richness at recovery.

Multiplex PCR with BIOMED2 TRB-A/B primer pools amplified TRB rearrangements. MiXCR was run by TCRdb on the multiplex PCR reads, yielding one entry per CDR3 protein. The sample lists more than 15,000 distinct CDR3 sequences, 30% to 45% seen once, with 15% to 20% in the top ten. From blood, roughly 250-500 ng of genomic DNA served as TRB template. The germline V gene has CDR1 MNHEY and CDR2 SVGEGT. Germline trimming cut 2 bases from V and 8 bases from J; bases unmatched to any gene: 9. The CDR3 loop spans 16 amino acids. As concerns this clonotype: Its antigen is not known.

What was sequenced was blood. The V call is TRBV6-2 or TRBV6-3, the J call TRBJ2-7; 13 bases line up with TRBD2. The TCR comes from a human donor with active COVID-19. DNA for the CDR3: TGTGCCAGCAGTTACGGGTCCGGGACTAGCGGGGCGAAGCAGTACTTC. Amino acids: CASSYGSGTSGAKQYF.